This passage covers 32 T cell receptor beta chains from one sample sequenced in a study of siplizumab effects on memory and regulatory T cells. Produced via immunoSEQ multiplex PCR; TCRdb's table is partial and in-frame only. The table lists 95,000 to 110,000 clones, 93% of them singletons. Sequencing was performed on Tregs sorted from blood. The receptors come from a human donor in good health.

For the CDR3, the DNA is TGTGCCAGCTCAGACAGCGGCTCCGAGCAGTACTTC. It is translated as CASSDSGSEQYF. The genes are TRBV18 and TRBJ2-7, with D perhaps given as TRBD1 or TRBD2 (5 bases each). Trimming cost V 5 bases and J 6 bases, with 11 bases left between them. CDR1 is KGHSH and CDR2 is LQKENI in the germline V gene. CDR3 length equals 12 residues.

The chain combines TRBV7-3 with TRBJ1-5; D might be TRBD1 (5 bases). Trimming stripped 4 bases from V and 4 bases from J, with 17 bases between. CDR1 is SGHTA and CDR2 is FQGTGA in the germline V gene. The CDR3 loop spans 16 amino acids. CDR3 in amino acids: CASSSRPGRGNQPQHF. In nucleotides, the CDR3 is TGTGCCAGCAGCTCTAGGCCGGGACGCGGTAATCAGCCCCAGCATTTT. The full variable domain, completed using reference TRBV7-3 and TRBJ1-5, is GAGVSQTPSNKVTEKGKYVELRCDPISGHTALYWYRQSLGQGPEFLIYFQGTGAADDSGLPNDRFFAVRPEGSVSTLKIQRTERGDSAVYLCASSSRPGRGNQPQHFGDGTRLSIL.

In DNA form, the CDR3 reads TGTGCCAGCAGCTTAGGAGGAAATAGCAATCAGCCCCAGCATTTT. Translation: CASSLGGNSNQPQHF. This chain uses TRBV7-2 with TRBJ1-5; unclear D gene. Per germline, CDR1 SGHTA and CDR2 FQGNSA. Trimming removed 1 base at V and 0 bases at J, with 7 bases between. This CDR3 contains 15 residues.

This clone was observed a single time. The gene calls are TRBV11-3 and TRBJ2-5; D is perhaps TRBD1 or TRBD2 (5 bases each). The CDR3 is 14 amino acids. Germline CDR1 is SGHNT and CDR2 is YENEEA. V gave up 3 bases and J gave up 2 bases, with 10 bases separating them. CDR3 DNA sequence: TGTGCCAGCAGCTTGTCAGGGAGACAAGAGACCCAGTACTTC. Translating gives CASSLSGRQETQYF.

This chain connects TRBV9 to TRBJ1-1; perhaps TRBD1 as D (5 bases). V was pared by 0 bases and J by 5 bases, with 11 bases between. This CDR3 is 14 amino acids long. Germline-derived CDR1 and CDR2 are SGDLS and YYNGEE. In DNA, the CDR3 is TGTGCCAGCAGCGTAGAGGGGAGGGGAACTGAAGCTTTCTTT. Protein: CASSVEGRGTEAFF.

This clone was seen just once. The rearrangement joins TRBV27 to TRBJ2-5, with no clear D. This CDR3 region has 14 residues. Germline assignment: CDR1 MNHEY and CDR2 SMNVEV (reference sequence). V lost 0 bases, J lost 1 base, and 6 bases lay in between. The CDR3 DNA is TGTGCCAGCAGTTTATCGGGCAGCCAAGAGACCCAGTACTTC. Translation: CASSLSGSQETQYF.

The table lists this clone with a count of one. The gene calls are TRBV27 and TRBJ2-2; no firm D call. The ends were cut back, 1 base at V and 6 bases at J, with 3 bases in the middle. The germline CDR1 and CDR2 sequences are MNHEY and SMNVEV (reference sequence). The CDR3 has 12 residues. The CDR3 is CASSLLAGELFF. DNA of the CDR3: TGTGCCAGCAGTTTATTGGCCGGGGAGCTGTTTTTT.

Only one count was recorded for this clone. The rearrangement joins TRBV30 to TRBJ2-7, with 9 bases that match TRBD2. The CDR3 spans 12 residues. The germline gives CDR1 GTSNPN, CDR2 SVGIG (reference sequence). V was pared by 3 bases and J by 5 bases, with 2 bases of the junction left unmatched. CDR3 nucleotide sequence: TGTGCCTGGAGGCGGGGGGGGAACGAGCAGTACTTC. Translation: CAWRRGGNEQYF.

This clone was seen only once. This sequence joins TRBV15 and TRBJ1-1, with 7 bases aligning to TRBD1. The germline V gene encodes CDR1 LNHNV and CDR2 YYDKDF (reference sequence). The ends lost 4 bases at V and 4 bases at J; junction bases unmatched: 6. The CDR3 is 14 amino acids. CDR3 residues: CATSKTGVPTEAFF. CDR3 coding DNA: TGTGCCACCAGCAAAACAGGGGTTCCCACTGAAGCTTTCTTT.

The gene calls are TRBV5-5 and TRBJ2-3, with 9 bases identical to TRBD1. The CDR3 has 16 residues. Germline assignment: CDR1 SGHKS and CDR2 YYEKEE (reference sequence). V was pared by 1 base and J by 3 bases, with 6 bases of the junction left unmatched. The CDR3 reads CASSLRTGTGTDTQYF. The CDR3 DNA sequence: TGTGCCAGCAGCTTGAGGACCGGGACAGGGACAGATACGCAGTATTTT.

This chain connects TRBV2 to TRBJ1-6, with a tentative D call TRBD1 (6 bases). V gave up 8 bases and J gave up 3 bases, with 8 bases separating them. The CDR3 sequence is 13 residues long. Germline CDR1 is SNHLY and CDR2 is FYNNEI. The CDR3 here is CASGGHYNSPLHF. Here the CDR3 DNA reads TGTGCCAGCGGGGGACACTATAATTCACCCCTCCACTTT.

The chain employs TRBV11-1 and TRBJ2-3; D might be TRBD1 (6 bases). This CDR3 is built from 15 residues. V dropped 5 bases and J dropped 3 bases, with 15 bases sitting between them. Germline V gives CDR1 SGHAT, CDR2 FQDESV (reference sequence). CDR3 in DNA: TGTGCCAGCAGCCGGGGTCAGGGGCGTACAGATACGCAGTATTTT. Amino acid sequence: CASSRGQGRTDTQYF.

V gene TRBV10-3 combines with J gene TRBJ1-1, with TRBD1 as a possible D gene (5 bases). This CDR3 spans 13 amino acids. Trimming took 6 bases from V and 1 from J, leaving 9 bases between them. Germline loops: CDR1 ENHRY, CDR2 SYGVKD. CDR3 amino acids: CAIRTGPNTEAFF. Written as DNA, the CDR3 is TGTGCCATCAGGACGGGACCGAACACTGAAGCTTTCTTT.

This clone appeared once. J is TRBJ2-7 and V is TRBV21-1; the tabulated D call, TRBD1, remains unverified against the DNA. TRBV21-1 is reported as a pseudogene. This CDR3 has 16 residues. CDR3: CASSKARTGETYEQYF. Here the CDR3 DNA reads TGTGCCAGCAGCAAAGCCAGGACAGGGGAAACCTACGAGCAGTACTTC.

This clone came up once. The rearrangement links TRBV7-9 to TRBJ2-5, with D hard to call. CDR1 SEHNR and CDR2 FQNEAQ come from the germline V gene (reference sequence). Trimming left V 4 bases short and J 2 bases short, with 2 bases between. The CDR3 spans 11 residues. The CDR3 sequence: CASSSQETQYF. The CDR3 region has the DNA TGTGCCAGCAGCTCACAAGAGACCCAGTACTTC.

The V gene is TRBV30, the J gene TRBJ1-1; D possibly corresponds to TRBD1 (5 bases). Germline lookup yields CDR1 GTSNPN and CDR2 SVGIG (reference sequence). Between the trimmed V and J ends, which lost 2 bases and 7 bases, there was a span of 17 bases. The CDR3 contains 14 residues. In DNA form, the CDR3 reads TGTGCCTGGAGTAACAAGAACCGGGGCCTTGAAGCTTTCTTT. This codes for CAWSNKNRGLEAFF.

This clone is a singleton in its sample. The rearrangement links TRBV7-9 to TRBJ2-5, with D perhaps TRBD1 (5 bases). Trimming stripped 5 bases from V and 3 bases from J, with 16 bases between. CDR1 SEHNR and CDR2 FQNEAQ come from the germline V gene (reference sequence). This CDR3 comprises 15 residues. This CDR3 reads CASSLGLGVEETQYF. As DNA, the CDR3 is TGTGCCAGCAGCCTAGGTTTAGGGGTAGAAGAGACCCAGTACTTC.

This clone occurred once. This chain links TRBV18 with TRBJ1-2, with a possible D match to TRBD1 (5 bases). This CDR3 is built from 14 residues. Trimming removed 1 base at V and 6 bases at J, with 12 bases between. Germline assignment: CDR1 KGHSH and CDR2 LQKENI. The CDR3 here is CASSPQGRLDGYTF. CDR3 nucleotide sequence: TGTGCCAGCTCACCACAGGGGAGGCTGGATGGCTACACCTTC.

V gene TRBV7-9 combines with J gene TRBJ2-5, with TRBD2 matching 8 bases. V shed 11 bases, J shed 5 bases, and the junction held 13 bases outside the gene matches. The germline gives CDR1 SEHNR, CDR2 FQNEAQ (reference sequence). This CDR3 region has 14 residues. This CDR3 is CAGTSGRLGETQYF. The DNA of the CDR3 is TGTGCCGGAACCAGCGGGAGATTGGGGGAGACCCAGTACTTC.

V and J are TRBV5-1 and TRBJ1-4; 9 nucleotides align to TRBD1. The germline V gene has CDR1 SGHRS and CDR2 YFSETQ. The trim removed 2 bases at V and 5 bases at J, leaving 4 bases unmatched. CDR3 size: 15 residues. The CDR3 reads CASSLQGAGNEKLFF. The DNA of the CDR3 is TGCGCCAGCAGCTTACAGGGGGCTGGGAATGAAAAACTGTTTTTT.

The V gene is TRBV7-3, the J gene TRBJ2-2; 8 bases agree with TRBD2. CDR1 is SGHTA and CDR2 is FQGTGA in the germline V gene. The length of the CDR3 is 13 residues. J lost 5 bases, V lost 5 bases, and 1 base had no gene match. The CDR3 region is CASSPGGTGELFF. The DNA of the CDR3 is TGTGCCAGCAGCCCGGGAGGGACCGGGGAGCTGTTTTTT. Filled out from reference TRBV7-3 and TRBJ2-2, the complete variable domain reads GAGVSQTPSNKVTEKGKYVELRCDPISGHTALYWYRQSLGQGPEFLIYFQGTGAADDSGLPNDRFFAVRPEGSVSTLKIQRTERGDSAVYLCASSPGGTGELFFGEGSRLTVL.

The chain combines TRBV7-8 with TRBJ2-5; D is possibly TRBD2 (6 bases). Germline loops: CDR1 SGHVS, CDR2 FQNEAQ. CDR3 length: 13 residues. The germline V and J ends were trimmed by 10 bases and 7 bases, with 19 bases remaining between them. DNA of the CDR3: TGTGCCACAAGCTGGGCGGGACTCAGGACCCAGTACTTC. It codes for CATSWAGLRTQYF.

The chain links TRBV5-4 to TRBJ1-4, with D possibly matching TRBD1 (5 bases). CDR1 and CDR2 (germline): SGHNT, YYREEE (reference sequence). The CDR3 sequence is 17 residues long. Trimming removed 1 base at V and 4 bases at J, with 17 bases between. DNA for the CDR3: TGTGCCAGCAGCTTGAAGGGTAGGGGCGGCAGTAATGAAAAACTGTTTTTT. Translation: CASSLKGRGGSNEKLFF.

The chain links TRBV7-2 to TRBJ2-3, with D hard to call. Germline V gene data show CDR1 as SGHTA and CDR2 as FQGNSA. The V and J ends lost 5 bases and 1 base respectively, with 7 bases between them. This CDR3 has 13 residues. CDR3 sequence (DNA): TGTGCCAGCAGCCCTAGTGGCACAGATACGCAGTATTTT. Its translation: CASSPSGTDTQYF.

The gene calls are TRBV21-1 and TRBJ1-1; the D call of TRBD1 is as the table states it, not checked on the DNA. TRBV21-1 is flagged as a pseudogene. The CDR3 totals 16 residues. The CDR3 is CASSRDGQGARTEAFF. As DNA, the CDR3 is TGTGCCAGCAGCCGAGATGGACAGGGCGCGAGGACTGAAGCTTTCTTT.

This sequence joins TRBV4-3 and TRBJ2-1; TRBD2 might be the D (5 bases). Per the germline V gene, CDR1 is LGHNA and CDR2 is YSLEER. The CDR3 is made up of 15 amino acids. V shed 0 bases and J shed 6 bases, with 12 bases lying between them. The CDR3 spells CASSQDQLAVNEQFF. CDR3 DNA: TGCGCCAGCAGCCAAGATCAGCTAGCCGTCAATGAGCAGTTCTTC.

This chain uses TRBV18 with TRBJ2-5; TRBD2 matches 14 bases. Trimming removed 6 bases from V and 4 bases from J; junction bases left unmatched: 1. Germline CDR1 KGHSH, CDR2 LQKENI. The CDR3 extends over 14 amino acids. CDR3 DNA sequence: TGTGCCAGCTCTGGGACTAGCGGGGGAGAGACCCAGTACTTC. As protein: CASSGTSGGETQYF.

The chain uses TRBV19 and TRBJ2-4, with TRBD1 matching over 7 bases. There are 13 residues in the CDR3. CDR1 is LNHDA, CDR2 SQIVND, per germline (reference sequence). V was pared by 7 bases and J by 5 bases, with 5 bases of the junction left unmatched. The CDR3 coding sequence is TGTGCCAGTACCAGGGGGACACAAAACATTCAGTACTTC. This gives the protein CASTRGTQNIQYF.

The chain has TRBV5-1 and TRBJ2-3, with TRBD1 matching 7 bases. CDR1 and CDR2 (germline): SGHRS, YFSETQ. CDR3 length: 19 residues. The J segment lost 0 bases and the V segment lost 4 bases, leaving 17 bases of the junction unmatched. CDR3 nucleotides: TGCGCCAGCAGCGAACCCAACAAAGGTACAGGGGCCAGCACAGATACGCAGTATTTT. Residues: CASSEPNKGTGASTDTQYF.

This chain joins TRBV6-1 and TRBJ2-4; a weak D match, TRBD2 (5 bases). Germline V gene data show CDR1 as MNHNS and CDR2 as SASEGT. The length of the CDR3 is 13 residues. Between the trimmed V and J ends, which lost 5 bases and 9 bases, there was a span of 14 bases. As DNA, the CDR3 is TGTGCCAGCAGTCGGGAAGCTAGGAGCATTCAGTACTTC. It codes for CASSREARSIQYF.

The CDR3: CASSHDRGIDIQYF. The CDR3, as DNA: TGTGCCAGCAGCCACGACAGGGGAATTGACATTCAGTACTTC. The chain employs TRBV7-2 and TRBJ2-4; 8 bases align to TRBD1. The germline CDR1 and CDR2 sequences are SGHTA and FQGNSA. The CDR3 contains 14 residues. V trimming: 5 bases; J trimming: 8 bases; junction bases outside the gene matches: 8.

The V and J genes are TRBV29-1 and TRBJ2-5, with 11 bases identical to TRBD1. Germline V gene lookup returns CDR1 SQVTM and CDR2 ANQGSEA. Trimming removed 7 bases from V and 9 bases from J; junction bases left unmatched: 7. The CDR3 has 12 residues. The CDR3 DNA reads TGCAGCGCTTTGGACAGGGGGCGCGCCCAGTACTTC. It translates to CSALDRGRAQYF. The variable domain in full, with the rest retrieved from reference TRBV29-1 and TRBJ2-5, is SAVISQKPSRDICQRGTSLTIQCQVDSQVTMMFWYRQQPGQSLTLIATANQGSEATYESGFVIDKFPISRPNLTFSTLTVSNMSPEDSSIYLCSALDRGRAQYFGPGTRLLVL.